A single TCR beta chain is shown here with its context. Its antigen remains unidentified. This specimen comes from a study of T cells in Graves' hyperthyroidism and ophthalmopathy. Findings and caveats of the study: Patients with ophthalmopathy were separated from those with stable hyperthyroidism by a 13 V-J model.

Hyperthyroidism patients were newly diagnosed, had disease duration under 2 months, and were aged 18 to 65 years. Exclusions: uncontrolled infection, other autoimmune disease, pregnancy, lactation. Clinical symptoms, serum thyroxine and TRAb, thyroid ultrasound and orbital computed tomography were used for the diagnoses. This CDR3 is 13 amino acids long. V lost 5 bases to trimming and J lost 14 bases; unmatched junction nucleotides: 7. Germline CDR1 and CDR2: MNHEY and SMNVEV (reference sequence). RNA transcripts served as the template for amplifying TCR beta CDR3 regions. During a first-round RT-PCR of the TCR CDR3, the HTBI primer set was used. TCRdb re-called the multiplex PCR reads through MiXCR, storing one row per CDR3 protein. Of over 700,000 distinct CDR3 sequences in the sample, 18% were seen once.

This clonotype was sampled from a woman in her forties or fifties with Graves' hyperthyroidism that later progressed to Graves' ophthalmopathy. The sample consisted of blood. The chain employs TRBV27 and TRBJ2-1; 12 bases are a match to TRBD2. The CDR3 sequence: CASSPTSGGSEFF. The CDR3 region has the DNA TGTGCCAGCAGTCCGACTAGCGGGGGTTCGGAGTTCTTC.